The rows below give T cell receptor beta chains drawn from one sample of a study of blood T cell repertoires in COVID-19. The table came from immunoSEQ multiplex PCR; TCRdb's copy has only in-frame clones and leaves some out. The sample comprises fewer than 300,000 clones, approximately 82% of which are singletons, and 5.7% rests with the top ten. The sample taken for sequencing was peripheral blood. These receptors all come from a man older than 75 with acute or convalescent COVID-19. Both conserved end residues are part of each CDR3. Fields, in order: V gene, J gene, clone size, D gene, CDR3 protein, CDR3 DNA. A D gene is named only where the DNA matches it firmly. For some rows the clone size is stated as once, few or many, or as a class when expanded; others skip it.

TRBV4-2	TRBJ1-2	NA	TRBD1	CASSQVTGDGYTF	TGTGCCAGCAGCCAAGTAACAGGGGATGGCTACACCTTC
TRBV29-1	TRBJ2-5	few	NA	CSVGGSQETQYF	TGCAGCGTTGGGGGCAGTCAAGAGACCCAGTACTTC
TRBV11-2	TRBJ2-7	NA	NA	CASSLELVNEQYF	TGTGCCAGCAGCTTAGAGCTAGTCAACGAGCAGTACTTC
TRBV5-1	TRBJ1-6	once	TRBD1	CASTAGTANSPLHF	TGCGCCAGCACTGCCGGGACAGCTAATTCACCCCTCCACTTT
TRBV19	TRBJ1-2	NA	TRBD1	CASSIGTAGYGYTF	TGTGCCAGTAGTATTGGGACAGCTGGCTATGGCTACACCTTC
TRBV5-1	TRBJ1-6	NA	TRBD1	CASSLAGTGNSPLHF	TGCGCCAGCAGCTTGGCCGGGACAGGGAATTCACCCCTCCACTTT
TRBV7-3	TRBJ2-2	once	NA	CASSSSGLVNTGELFF	TGTGCCAGCAGCTCATCCGGACTTGTTAACACCGGGGAGCTGTTTTTT
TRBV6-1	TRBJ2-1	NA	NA	CASSESLSLSYNEQFF	TGTGCCAGCAGTGAAAGTTTGAGTCTCTCCTACAATGAGCAGTTCTTC
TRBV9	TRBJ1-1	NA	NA	CASSAGGSAGTEAFF	TGTGCCAGCAGCGCCGGGGGTTCGGCAGGCACTGAAGCTTTCTTT
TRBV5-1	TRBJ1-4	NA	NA	CARTPPVYRATGISNEKLFF	TGCGCCAGAACCCCCCCCGTCTATAGGGCCACAGGGATATCTAATGAAAAACTGTTTTTT
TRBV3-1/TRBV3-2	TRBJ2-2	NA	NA	CASRQTNTGELFF	TGTGCCAGCAGGCAGACGAACACCGGGGAGCTGTTTTTT
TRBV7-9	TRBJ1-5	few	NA	CASSFGSGGNQPQHF	TGTGCCAGCAGCTTTGGATCGGGGGGCAATCAGCCCCAGCATTTT